The 29 T cell receptor beta chains reported below all come from one sample, sequenced in a study of blood T cell repertoires in COVID-19. TCRdb's table, derived via immunoSEQ multiplex PCR, lists solely in-frame clones and lacks some. Among under 250,000 clones listed, about 80% were seen once. Sample: peripheral blood. The source is an elderly man with acute or convalescent COVID-19.

V gene TRBV10-3 combines with J gene TRBJ2-5; 9 nucleotides line up with TRBD1. CDR1 ENHRY and CDR2 SYGVKD come from the germline V gene. The CDR3 consists of 14 residues. V was pared by 3 bases and J by 6 bases, with 5 bases of the junction left unmatched. The CDR3 DNA is TGTGCCATCAGTGAAGGGACAGGGAGTAAGACCCAGTACTTC. It codes for CAISEGTGSKTQYF.

The chain has TRBV30 and TRBJ2-7, with TRBD1 identical over 9 bases. The CDR3 has 16 amino acids. CDR1 is GTSNPN and CDR2 is SVGIG in the germline V gene (reference sequence). The J segment lost 1 base and the V segment lost 2 bases, leaving 9 bases of the junction unmatched. Written as DNA, the CDR3 is TGTGCCTGGAGTTACATGGGACAGGGAGGATCCTACGAGCAGTACTTC. Residues: CAWSYMGQGGSYEQYF.

This clone was detected once. The chain couples TRBV5-1 to TRBJ2-1; 14 nucleotides line up with TRBD2. The trim removed 5 bases at V and 9 bases at J, leaving 10 bases unmatched. Germline-derived CDR1 and CDR2 are SGHRS and YFSETQ. CDR3 length equals 16 residues. The CDR3 sequence is CASRLTGTSGGSEQFF. DNA for the CDR3: TGCGCCAGCAGACTGACGGGGACTAGCGGGGGATCTGAGCAGTTCTTC.

This rearrangement joins TRBV6-4 to TRBJ1-6, with D unresolved. This CDR3 has 13 amino acids. The ends were cut back, 0 bases at V and 13 bases at J, with 10 bases in the middle. Germline V lookup: CDR1 MRHNA, CDR2 SNTAGT. The CDR3 nucleotides read TGTGCCAGCAGTGACTCCCCCGGGTCCCCCCTCCACTTT. Protein: CASSDSPGSPLHF.

The chain uses TRBV6-1 and TRBJ1-5, with D perhaps matching TRBD1 (5 bases). Germline lookup yields CDR1 MNHNS and CDR2 SASEGT. This CDR3 spans 16 amino acids. V was shortened by 0 bases and J by 6 bases, with 15 bases between the two germline ends. CDR3 in DNA: TGTGCCAGCAGTGAAGCGGGCGGGGCTCGGGGTCAGCCCCAGCATTTT. Protein product: CASSEAGGARGQPQHF.

The V gene is TRBV7-8, the J gene TRBJ1-6, with TRBD1 matching 8 bases. The CDR3 is 15 residues long. Germline V gene lookup returns CDR1 SGHVS and CDR2 FQNEAQ. After removal of 3 bases from V and 10 bases from J, the junction contained 8 bases not matched to a gene. CDR3 loop: CASSLDGQGHSPLHF. For the CDR3, the DNA is TGTGCCAGCAGCTTGGATGGACAGGGTCACTCACCCCTCCACTTT.

This clone was observed a handful of times. This chain links TRBV11-3 with TRBJ1-5; 7 positions agree with TRBD1. The V segment lost 1 base and the J segment 0 bases; nucleotides outside the gene matches: 15. The CDR3 is 20 residues long. The germline gives CDR1 SGHNT, CDR2 YENEEA. The DNA of the CDR3 is TGTGCCAGCAGCTTAGCCTACCTTACAGGGGCCCGGAATAGCAATCAGCCCCAGCATTTT. This codes for CASSLAYLTGARNSNQPQHF.

This clone was counted a single time. J is TRBJ2-1 and V is TRBV6-5; 9 nucleotides agree with TRBD2. The CDR3 is made up of 12 amino acids. CDR1 is MNHEY, CDR2 SVGAGI, per germline. Unmatched junction bases numbered 1, after V lost 7 bases and J lost 6 bases. The CDR3 DNA reads TGTGCCAGCACTAGCGGGATCAATGAGCAGTTCTTC. Protein sequence: CASTSGINEQFF.

The chain uses TRBV19 and TRBJ1-3; no firm D call. In germline, CDR1 is LNHDA, CDR2 SQIVND (reference sequence). Trimming removed 9 bases at V and 0 bases at J, with 12 bases between. The CDR3 has 14 residues. CDR3 nucleotides: TGTGCCAGCAAAACTACCAGCTCTGGAAACACCATATATTTT. This sequence encodes CASKTTSSGNTIYF.

The chain recombines TRBV10-1 with TRBJ2-1; D may be TRBD1 (6 bases). CDR1 is WNHNN, CDR2 SYGVQD, per germline (reference sequence). The ends were cut back, 9 bases at V and 5 bases at J, with 11 bases in the middle. The CDR3 loop spans 12 amino acids. In DNA, the CDR3 is TGCGCCAGACAGGGTTCAAACAATGAGCAGTTCTTC. Translated, it gives CARQGSNNEQFF.

The rearrangement uses TRBV10-1 and TRBJ1-3; TRBD1 might be the D (6 bases). The CDR3 length is 11 residues. The V gene's germline CDR1 is WNHNN and CDR2 SYGVQD (reference sequence). The DNA of the CDR3 is TGCGCTTCAGGGGACCGGTCAAGGCTATATTTT. Protein sequence: CASGDRSRLYF.

The chain uses TRBV27 and TRBJ2-5; 7 bases are shared with TRBD2. Germline V gene lookup returns CDR1 MNHEY and CDR2 SMNVEV (reference sequence). The CDR3 sequence is 15 residues long. Trimming cost V 8 bases and J 2 bases; bases outside gene matches: 11. CDR3 residues: CASALREGPQETQYF. CDR3 sequence (DNA): TGTGCCAGCGCACTCAGGGAGGGACCTCAAGAGACCCAGTACTTC.

The table lists this clone with a count of one. The rearrangement links TRBV15 to TRBJ1-5, with D possibly TRBD1 on 5 matching bases. This CDR3 has 18 residues. The V gene lost 1 base and the J gene lost 0 bases, with 16 bases spanning the gap. The germline V gene encodes CDR1 LNHNV and CDR2 YYDKDF (reference sequence). The CDR3: CATSRGKGAVFSNQPQHF. The CDR3 nucleotides are TGTGCCACCAGCAGAGGGAAAGGGGCAGTCTTTAGCAATCAGCCCCAGCATTTT. Supplemented by reference TRBV15 and TRBJ1-5, the full variable domain reads DAMVIQNPRYQVTQFGKPVTLSCSQTLNHNVMYWYQQKSSQAPKLLFHYYDKDFNNEADTPDNFQSRRPNTSFCFLDIRSPGLGDTAMYLCATSRGKGAVFSNQPQHFGDGTRLSIL.

The chain is built from TRBV15 and TRBJ2-3; 11 bases map to TRBD2. Germline CDR1 reads LNHNV; CDR2 reads YYDKDF (reference sequence). V dropped 0 bases and J dropped 4; count of bases not matched to a gene: 6. CDR3 length: 17 residues. The CDR3 reads CATSRDFSGGAADTQYF. The CDR3 nucleotides read TGTGCCACCAGCAGAGACTTTAGCGGGGGGGCCGCAGATACGCAGTATTTT. Based on the CDR3 plus reference TRBV15 and TRBJ2-3, the full variable domain is DAMVIQNPRYQVTQFGKPVTLSCSQTLNHNVMYWYQQKSSQAPKLLFHYYDKDFNNEADTPDNFQSRRPNTSFCFLDIRSPGLGDTAMYLCATSRDFSGGAADTQYFGPGTRLTVL.

This chain connects TRBV30 to TRBJ2-7; TRBD1 matches at 7 bases. The CDR3 has 11 amino acids. The J segment lost 3 bases and the V segment lost 6 bases, leaving 2 bases of the junction unmatched. CDR1 GTSNPN and CDR2 SVGIG come from the germline V gene (reference sequence). The CDR3 reads CACRQGYEQYF. The CDR3 DNA sequence: TGTGCCTGCAGACAGGGCTACGAGCAGTACTTC.

This clone came up once. This chain links TRBV7-9 with TRBJ2-7; perhaps TRBD1 as D (7 bases). This CDR3 has 14 residues. The germline V and J ends were trimmed by 5 bases and 1 base, with 12 bases remaining between them. Looked up from germline, CDR1 is SEHNR and CDR2 is FQNEAQ (reference sequence). CDR3 DNA: TGTGCCAGCAGCCCCGCAGGGGGGTCCTACGAGCAGTACTTC. This encodes CASSPAGGSYEQYF. Looking up the rest from reference TRBV7-9 and TRBJ2-7 gives the full variable domain: DTGVSQNPRHKITKRGQNVTFRCDPISEHNRLYWYRQTLGQGPEFLTYFQNEAQLEKSRLLSDRFSAERPKGSFSTLEIQRTEQGDSAMYLCASSPAGGSYEQYFGPGTRLTVT.

V is TRBV19 and J is TRBJ2-7, with D tentatively TRBD1 (6 bases). CDR1 LNHDA and CDR2 SQIVND come from the germline V gene (reference sequence). CDR3 length: 15 amino acids. V was shortened by 3 bases and J by 0 bases, with 12 bases between the two germline ends. CDR3 region: CASSIQGSNSYEQYF. The CDR3 DNA is TGTGCCAGTAGTATTCAGGGGTCTAACTCCTACGAGCAGTACTTC.

This clone has a single count. This rearrangement joins TRBV5-1 to TRBJ1-1, with D perhaps TRBD1 (6 bases). Germline CDR1 SGHRS, CDR2 YFSETQ. V dropped 6 bases and J dropped 4 bases, with 19 bases sitting between them. The CDR3 consists of 15 residues. CDR3 DNA: TGCGCCAGCACCCGCTTGCCCACGACAGGCACTGAAGCTTTCTTT. Its translation is CASTRLPTTGTEAFF.

This clone showed up just a few times. V is TRBV5-4 and J is TRBJ1-2, with TRBD1 identical over 7 bases. V was pared by 3 bases and J by 5 bases, with 7 bases of the junction left unmatched. The CDR3 spans 14 residues. From germline, CDR1 is SGHNT and CDR2 YYREEE (reference sequence). The CDR3, as DNA: TGTGCCAGCAGCTGGAGGACAGGCGGATATGGCTACACCTTC. Its translation is CASSWRTGGYGYTF.

The V gene is TRBV6-5, the J gene TRBJ1-6, with 8 nucleotides matching TRBD1. This CDR3 is 15 amino acids long. Germline V gene data show CDR1 as MNHEY and CDR2 as SVGAGI. Trimming took 7 bases from V and 5 from J; bases not matched to a gene: 7. CDR3 loop: CASTQTGAHNSPLHF. The DNA of the CDR3 is TGTGCCAGCACCCAGACAGGGGCCCATAATTCACCCCTCCACTTT.

This clone was picked up one time. This chain uses TRBV5-1 with TRBJ2-2; TRBD1 matches 11 bases. This CDR3 contains 15 residues. Germline V gene sequence: CDR1 SGHRS, CDR2 YFSETQ. V shed 4 bases and J 7 bases; nucleotides not matched to a gene: 6. The CDR3 nucleotides are TGCGCCAGCAGCCCCGGACAGGGGGCTGGCGGGGAGCTGTTTTTT. Protein: CASSPGQGAGGELFF.

This chain uses TRBV3-1 (or the pseudogene TRBV3-2) with TRBJ1-3, with D perhaps matching TRBD1 (5 bases). Per the germline V gene, CDR1 is LGHDT and CDR2 is YNNKEL (reference sequence). Trimming shortened V by 2 bases and J by 4 bases, and 15 bases separated the two germline ends. This CDR3 region has 16 residues. The DNA for the CDR3 is TGTGCCAGCAGCCAACCGTCCTCAGGGTGGGGAAACACCATATATTTT. Translation gives CASSQPSSGWGNTIYF.

This clone has just a few counts. The rearrangement uses TRBV6-5 and TRBJ1-2, with D maybe TRBD1 (5 bases). The CDR3 sequence is 15 residues long. The V end lost 5 bases, the J end lost 4 bases, and 17 bases lay between the germline ends. In germline, CDR1 is MNHEY, CDR2 SVGAGI. CDR3 sequence reads: CASSRYRIGVYGYTF. The CDR3 region has the DNA TGTGCCAGCAGTCGGTATCGGATAGGGGTCTATGGCTACACCTTC.

This chain joins TRBV25-1 and TRBJ2-2; 7 bases match TRBD1. V lost 6 bases, J lost 6 bases, and 10 bases stayed unmatched. The V gene's germline CDR1 is MGHDK and CDR2 SYGVNS. The CDR3 has 15 residues. The CDR3 coding sequence is TGTGCCAGCAGCCTATTGACAGGGAGACCCGGGGAGCTGTTTTTT. Protein: CASSLLTGRPGELFF.

This clone showed up just once. The V and J genes are TRBV3-1 (or the pseudogene TRBV3-2) and TRBJ2-5, with D maybe TRBD2 (5 bases). CDR1 is LGHDT, CDR2 YNNKEL, per germline (reference sequence). Trimming removed 4 bases at V and 2 bases at J, with 17 bases between. The CDR3 is 16 amino acids. Here the CDR3 reads CASSLQSGVLQETQYF. CDR3 coding DNA: TGTGCCAGCAGCCTACAAAGCGGAGTGCTGCAAGAGACCCAGTACTTC.

The chain couples TRBV7-6 to TRBJ2-1; D unresolved. Between the trimmed V and J ends, which lost 0 bases and 3 bases, there was a span of 6 bases. This CDR3 has 14 amino acids. CDR1 and CDR2 (germline): SGHVS, FNYEAQ. CDR3 DNA: TGTGCCAGCAGCTTAGCGGGCAACTACAATGAGCAGTTCTTC. Translation gives CASSLAGNYNEQFF.

V usage is TRBV5-1 and J usage is TRBJ2-7; TRBD1 matches 8 bases. V trimming: 3 bases; J trimming: 4 bases; junction bases outside the gene matches: 6. Germline V gene sequence: CDR1 SGHRS, CDR2 YFSETQ. The CDR3 spans 14 residues. CDR3 in amino acids: CASSSGTGNYEQYF. CDR3 in DNA: TGCGCCAGCAGCTCTGGGACAGGAAATTACGAGCAGTACTTC.

This clone was counted a few times. This chain links TRBV6-2 or TRBV6-3 with TRBJ1-5; possible D gene TRBD1, 5 bases. This CDR3 is built from 15 residues. The ends were cut back, 2 bases at V and 6 bases at J, with 14 bases in the middle. Germline CDR1 and CDR2: MNHEY and SVGEGT. The CDR3 nucleotides are TGTGCCAGCAGTTACGGTCAACGGGGGACTCAGCCCCAGCATTTT. Protein product: CASSYGQRGTQPQHF.

The genes are TRBV2 and TRBJ1-1; D is possibly TRBD1 (6 bases). Germline V CDR1 and CDR2: SNHLY, FYNNEI. Trimming cost V 3 bases and J 8 bases, with 10 bases left between them. The CDR3 extends over 12 amino acids. The CDR3: CASSDRGWEAFF. For the CDR3, the DNA is TGTGCCAGCAGTGACAGGGGTTGGGAAGCTTTCTTT.